These 26 T cell receptor beta chains were sequenced from one sample in a study of T cells after yellow fever vaccination. One entry per CDR3 protein results from TCRdb running MiXCR on the 5' RACE reads. The data hold around 360,000 distinct CDR3 sequences, with 11% observed a single time. The material sequenced was PBMCs, taken on the day of the first yellow fever vaccination. These receptors were obtained from a man younger than 35 who received the YFV17D yellow fever vaccine.

V is TRBV27 and J is TRBJ2-2; 9 nucleotides match TRBD2. The CDR3 length is 18 residues. The V gene end was trimmed by 1 base and the J gene end by 9 bases; junction bases not matched to a gene: 15. The germline V gene has CDR1 MNHEY and CDR2 SMNVEV (reference sequence). The CDR3 region has the DNA TGTGCCAGCAGTTTATGGGGCGGGGGGGCCGGAGGTGCTAGGGAGCTGTTTTTT. Translation: CASSLWGGGAGGARELFF.

V is TRBV11-2 and J is TRBJ2-3; D may be TRBD2 (6 bases). The CDR3 contains 15 residues. Germline V CDR1 and CDR2: SGHAT, FQNNGV. The germline V and J ends were trimmed by 1 base and 2 bases, with 10 bases remaining between them. In DNA, the CDR3 is TGTGCCAGCAGCTTAGGACTAGGCTACACAGATACGCAGTATTTT. This codes for CASSLGLGYTDTQYF.

This clonotype has just a few counts. V and J are TRBV20-1 and TRBJ2-5, with 14 bases lining up with TRBD2. CDR3 length: 15 amino acids. Germline CDR1 and CDR2: DFQATT and SNEGSKA (reference sequence). V was pared by 6 bases and J by 1 base, with 4 bases of the junction left unmatched. CDR3 sequence (DNA): TGCAGTGCACATGGGACTAGCGGGAGCCAAGAGACCCAGTACTTC. It yields the protein CSAHGTSGSQETQYF.

The V gene is TRBV19, the J gene TRBJ1-4, with D possibly TRBD1 on 6 matching bases. There are 15 residues in the CDR3. Germline-derived CDR1 and CDR2 are LNHDA and SQIVND (reference sequence). The V and J ends lost 3 bases and 8 bases respectively, with 16 bases between them. CDR3 DNA sequence: TGTGCCAGTAGTATGGTCGGGGGGGCAAGCGAAAAACTGTTTTTT. It codes for CASSMVGGASEKLFF.

The V and J genes are TRBV7-3 and TRBJ2-1, with 8 bases matching TRBD2. V lost 2 bases to trimming and J lost 7 bases; unmatched junction nucleotides: 7. Germline V CDR1 and CDR2: SGHTA, FQGTGA. The CDR3 totals 15 residues. The CDR3 is CASSLSGGVGNEQFF. In DNA, the CDR3 is TGTGCCAGCAGCTTATCGGGGGGGGTTGGGAATGAGCAGTTCTTC.

This clonotype appeared a few times. V usage is TRBV4-1 and J usage is TRBJ2-3; the D is unclear. Germline CDR1 is MGHRA and CDR2 is YSYEKL. V lost 0 bases and J lost 5, with 9 bases in between. The CDR3 is 14 residues long. CDR3 loop: CASSQDSQVDTQYF. The CDR3 nucleotides are TGCGCCAGCAGCCAAGATTCCCAGGTAGATACGCAGTATTTT.

The chain combines TRBV9 with TRBJ1-6, with D unclear. CDR1 and CDR2 from the germline V gene are SGDLS and YYNGEE. The CDR3 has 14 amino acids. The V end lost 2 bases, the J end lost 3 bases, and 6 bases lay between the germline ends. CDR3 DNA sequence: TGTGCCAGCAGCGTTGAAGACTATAATTCACCCCTCCACTTT. Its translation is CASSVEDYNSPLHF.

J is TRBJ2-3 and V is TRBV13; 9 nucleotides agree with TRBD2. Germline-derived CDR1 and CDR2 are PRHDT and FYEKMQ (reference sequence). Trimming at V came to 6 bases and at J to 4 bases, leaving 11 bases not matched to a gene. The CDR3 extends over 16 amino acids. This chain's CDR3 is CASSPPASGVSDTQYF. As DNA, the CDR3 is TGTGCCAGCAGTCCCCCGGCTAGCGGGGTTTCAGATACGCAGTATTTT.

This chain joins TRBV20-1 and TRBJ1-6, with 8 positions matching TRBD1. Germline CDR1 reads DFQATT; CDR2 reads SNEGSKA (reference sequence). Trimming at V came to 3 bases and at J to 8 bases, leaving 9 bases not matched to a gene. There are 15 residues in the CDR3. The CDR3 loop reads CSARDRGTGDSPLHF. CDR3 DNA: TGCAGTGCTAGGGATCGGGGGACAGGTGATTCACCCCTCCACTTT.

In this sample, this clonotype turned up a few times. The V gene is TRBV7-9, the J gene TRBJ1-4; D remains unclear. CDR1 is SEHNR and CDR2 is FQNEAQ in the germline V gene (reference sequence). V was clipped by 5 bases and J by 2 bases, with 18 bases between them. There are 17 residues in the CDR3. CDR3 nucleotides: TGTGCCAGCAGCCCCTCAGTCTTAGTAATGACTAATGAAAAACTGTTTTTT. Translation: CASSPSVLVMTNEKLFF.

The genes are TRBV20-1 and TRBJ1-1, with D uncertain. V was cut by 2 bases and J by 0 bases, with 10 bases left in between. CDR1 is DFQATT and CDR2 is SNEGSKA in the germline V gene (reference sequence). CDR3 length equals 14 residues. CDR3 coding DNA: TGCAGTGCTAGAAGACCGTTAATGAACACTGAAGCTTTCTTT. The encoded protein is CSARRPLMNTEAFF.

This clonotype showed up just a few times. The chain carries TRBV12-3 or TRBV12-4 and TRBJ1-2; D remains unclear. The CDR3 spans 13 residues. Trimming removed 5 bases at V and 3 bases at J, with 10 bases between. The CDR3 reads CASSGVQDYGYTF. The CDR3 DNA follows: TGTGCCAGCAGTGGTGTCCAAGACTATGGCTACACCTTC.

This clonotype was counted at least ten times. The V gene is TRBV6-1, the J gene TRBJ1-1; D is uncertain. This CDR3 is built from 15 residues. Germline V gene data show CDR1 as MNHNS and CDR2 as SASEGT. The ends were cut back, 7 bases at V and 0 bases at J, with 15 bases in the middle. The CDR3 bases are TGTGCCAGCACAGACACCTCGTTCATGAACACTGAAGCTTTCTTT. It specifies CASTDTSFMNTEAFF.

The chain recombines TRBV6-1 with TRBJ2-3; D is perhaps TRBD2 (7 bases). The CDR3 is 14 residues long. From germline, CDR1 is MNHNS and CDR2 SASEGT. The V end was cut by 8 bases, the J end by 1 base, with 13 bases between. In DNA form, the CDR3 reads TGTGCCAGCTGTAAGGGGGGGGGCACAGATACGCAGTATTTT. Protein sequence: CASCKGGGTDTQYF.

This clonotype was seen a few times. The chain carries TRBV13 and TRBJ2-1; D not resolved. The CDR3 is 12 residues long. Trimming stripped 8 bases from V and 10 bases from J, with 15 bases between. CDR1 and CDR2 from the germline V gene are PRHDT and FYEKMQ (reference sequence). CDR3 nucleotides: TGTGCCAGCGCCGAATATCCTTTCGAGCAGTTCTTC. It encodes CASAEYPFEQFF.

This clonotype has only a few counts. The V call is TRBV4-3, the J call TRBJ2-7; D is tentatively TRBD1 or TRBD2 (5 bases each). The CDR3 has 14 amino acids. V was shortened by 0 bases and J by 7 bases, with 13 bases between the two germline ends. Germline V lookup: CDR1 LGHNA, CDR2 YSLEER. For the CDR3, the DNA is TGCGCCAGCAGCCAAGACGGGACGTTAGAGGAGCAGTACTTC. Its protein is CASSQDGTLEEQYF.

This clonotype has just a few counts. The V and J genes are TRBV6-5 and TRBJ2-2; no clear D. The CDR3 runs 11 residues. Between the trimmed V and J ends, which lost 7 bases and 7 bases, there was a span of 7 bases. Germline V gene lookup returns CDR1 MNHEY and CDR2 SVGAGI. The CDR3, as DNA: TGTGCCAGCATCTGGGGCGGGGAGCTGTTTTTT. This sequence encodes CASIWGGELFF.

The chain joins TRBV5-1 to TRBJ1-5, with no clear D. Trimming removed 8 bases from V and 6 bases from J, with 12 bases in between. The germline V gene encodes CDR1 SGHRS and CDR2 YFSETQ. This CDR3 has 12 amino acids. The CDR3: CASSSGLQPQHF. CDR3 nucleotide sequence: TGCGCCAGTTCCAGTGGTCTTCAGCCCCAGCATTTT.

This clonotype was observed a handful of times. The chain is built from TRBV5-4 and TRBJ2-6; no definite D call. V shed 4 bases and J shed 0 bases, with 8 bases lying between them. Germline assignment: CDR1 SGHNT and CDR2 YYREEE (reference sequence). The CDR3 has 15 amino acids. Here the CDR3 reads CASSTVTSGANVLTF. CDR3 nucleotides: TGTGCCAGCAGCACGGTGACCTCTGGGGCCAACGTCCTGACTTTC.

This clonotype was counted a few times. The chain couples TRBV9 to TRBJ2-3, with TRBD1 matching over 9 bases. The V and J ends lost 0 bases and 6 bases, in that order; junction bases with no gene match: 5. CDR3 size: 15 residues. CDR1 and CDR2 from the germline V gene are SGDLS and YYNGEE. The CDR3 nucleotides are TGTGCCAGCAGCGTAGAAGGGACAGGGAAGGATACGCAGTATTTT. Protein sequence: CASSVEGTGKDTQYF.

The chain carries TRBV20-1 and TRBJ2-5, with D maybe TRBD1 (7 bases). Germline V gives CDR1 DFQATT, CDR2 SNEGSKA (reference sequence). The V gene lost 6 bases and the J gene lost 4 bases, with 18 bases spanning the gap. The CDR3 runs to 14 residues. In nucleotides, the CDR3 is TGCAGTGCACTCCAGGGGGGCGCTGGAGAGACCCAGTACTTC. It encodes CSALQGGAGETQYF.

This clonotype was recorded a few times. The CDR3 reads CASSQDGNSGNTIYF. The CDR3 DNA is TGCGCCAGCAGCCAGGACGGAAACTCTGGAAACACCATATATTTT. This chain uses TRBV5-1 with TRBJ1-3; no clear D gene. The ends were cut back, 4 bases at V and 0 bases at J, with 11 bases in the middle. CDR1 SGHRS and CDR2 YFSETQ come from the germline V gene. The CDR3 runs to 15 residues. Filled out from reference TRBV5-1 and TRBJ1-3, the complete variable domain reads KAGVTQTPRYLIKTRGQQVTLSCSPISGHRSVSWYQQTPGQGLQFLFEYFSETQRNKGNFPGRFSGRQFSNSRSEMNVSTLELGDSALYLCASSQDGNSGNTIYFGEGSWLTVV.

This clonotype was detected only a few times. The chain joins TRBV28 to TRBJ2-7; D is possibly TRBD1 (6 bases). There are 13 residues in the CDR3. V lost 5 bases, J lost 9 bases, and 17 bases lay in between. Germline V gene data show CDR1 as MDHEN and CDR2 as SYDVKM. CDR3: CASSPRGTGRQYV. CDR3 coding DNA: TGTGCCAGCAGTCCCCGGGGTACAGGGAGGCAGTACGTC.

This sequence joins TRBV27 and TRBJ1-1, with TRBD1 as a possible D gene (6 bases). Per the germline V gene, CDR1 is MNHEY and CDR2 is SMNVEV (reference sequence). CDR3 length: 13 residues. The V end was cut by 5 bases, the J end by 6 bases, with 13 bases between. DNA for the CDR3: TGTGCCAGCAGTGTCCTGGGGGGCGCTGAAGCTTTCTTT. Translation gives CASSVLGGAEAFF.

This chain links TRBV5-1 with TRBJ1-6; D is uncertain. CDR1 and CDR2 from the germline V gene are SGHRS and YFSETQ. The CDR3 length is 14 residues. The V and J ends lost 3 bases and 4 bases respectively, with 8 bases between them. The CDR3 DNA reads as TGCGCCAGCAGCTACGGGGAATATAATTCACCCCTCCACTTT. Protein product: CASSYGEYNSPLHF.

J is TRBJ2-3 and V is TRBV5-1, with D maybe TRBD2 (6 bases). V was shortened by 6 bases and J by 2 bases, with 10 bases between the two germline ends. The CDR3 runs to 13 residues. Germline V gene lookup returns CDR1 SGHRS and CDR2 YFSETQ. The CDR3 nucleotides read TGCGCCAGCACACTAGCAGCCACAGATACGCAGTATTTT. Translation gives CASTLAATDTQYF.